One T cell receptor (beta chain) is described in this entry. Its specificity is not known. TCRdb's table, derived via immunoSEQ multiplex PCR, lists solely in-frame clones and lacks some. The repertoire holds roughly 250,000 clones, with about 90% as singletons. The sample is drawn from a study of cytomegalovirus exposure and HLA in healthy donors. Whole-study results and caveats: The study recorded some 160 TCR beta chains that were cytomegalovirus-associated. Reports showed the classifier diagnosing cytomegalovirus status with high specificity and sensitivity.

The sequence was obtained from a woman under 30 in good health and CMV-seronegative. Sample: PBMCs.

CDR3 coding DNA: TGTGCCAGCAGCTTGCGCACAACTTGGATCCTTAGCGTCCCGGGGAATGAGCAGTTCTTC. Its protein product is CASSLRTTWILSVPGNEQFF. This chain uses TRBV5-5 with TRBJ2-1; D might be TRBD2 (5 bases). The CDR3 sequence is 20 residues long. Germline V gene data show CDR1 as SGHKS and CDR2 as YYEKEE (reference sequence). V was shortened by 1 base and J by 7 bases, with 30 bases between the two germline ends.